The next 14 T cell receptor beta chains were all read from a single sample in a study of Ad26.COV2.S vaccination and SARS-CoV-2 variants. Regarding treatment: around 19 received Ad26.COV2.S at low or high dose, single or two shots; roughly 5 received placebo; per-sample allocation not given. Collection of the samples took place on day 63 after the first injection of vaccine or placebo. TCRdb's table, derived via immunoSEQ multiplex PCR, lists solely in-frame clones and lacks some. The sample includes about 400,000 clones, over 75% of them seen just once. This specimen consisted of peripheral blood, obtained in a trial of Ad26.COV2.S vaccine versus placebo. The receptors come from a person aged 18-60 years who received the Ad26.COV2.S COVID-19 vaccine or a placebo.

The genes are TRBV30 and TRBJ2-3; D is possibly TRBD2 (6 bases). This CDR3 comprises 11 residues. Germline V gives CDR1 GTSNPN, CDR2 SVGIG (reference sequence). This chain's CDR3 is CAGWEEDTQYF. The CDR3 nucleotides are TGTGCTGGGTGGGAGGAAGATACGCAGTATTTT.

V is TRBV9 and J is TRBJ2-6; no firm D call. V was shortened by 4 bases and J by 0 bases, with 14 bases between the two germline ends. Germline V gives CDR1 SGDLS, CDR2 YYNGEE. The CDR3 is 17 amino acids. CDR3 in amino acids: CASSPRLPDSGANVLTF. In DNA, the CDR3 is TGTGCCAGCAGCCCCCGTCTTCCGGACTCTGGGGCCAACGTCCTGACTTTC.

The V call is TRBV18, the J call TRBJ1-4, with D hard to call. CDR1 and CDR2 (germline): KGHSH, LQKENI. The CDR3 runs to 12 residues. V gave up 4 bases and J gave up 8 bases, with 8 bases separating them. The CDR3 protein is CASSLSGEKLFF. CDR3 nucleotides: TGTGCCAGCTCACTCAGTGGAGAAAAACTGTTTTTT.

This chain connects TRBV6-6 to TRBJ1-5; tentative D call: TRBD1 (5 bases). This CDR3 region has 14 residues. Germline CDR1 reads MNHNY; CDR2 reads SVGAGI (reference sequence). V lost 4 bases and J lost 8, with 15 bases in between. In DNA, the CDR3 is TGTGCCAGCAGTTCAGGGAAGGAGATCAAGCCCCAGCATTTT. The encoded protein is CASSSGKEIKPQHF.

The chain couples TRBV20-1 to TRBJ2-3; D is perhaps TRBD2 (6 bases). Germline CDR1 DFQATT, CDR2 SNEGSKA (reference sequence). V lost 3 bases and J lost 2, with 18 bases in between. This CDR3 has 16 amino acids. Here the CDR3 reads CSASALPSAHTDTQYF. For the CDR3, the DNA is TGCAGTGCTAGTGCCCTGCCTAGCGCACACACAGATACGCAGTATTTT.

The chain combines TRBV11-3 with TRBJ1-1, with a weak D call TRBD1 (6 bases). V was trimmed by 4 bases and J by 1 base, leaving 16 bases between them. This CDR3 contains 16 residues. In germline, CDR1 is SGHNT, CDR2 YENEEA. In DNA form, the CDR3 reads TGTGCCAGCAGCTCCCCGATGGACAGCCGGAACACTGAAGCTTTCTTT. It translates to CASSSPMDSRNTEAFF. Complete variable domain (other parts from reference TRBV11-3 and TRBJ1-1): EAGVVQSPRYKIIEKKQPVAFWCNPISGHNTLYWYLQNLGQGPELLIRYENEEAVDDSQLPKDRFSAERLKGVDSTLKIQPAELGDSAVYLCASSSPMDSRNTEAFFGQGTRLTVV.

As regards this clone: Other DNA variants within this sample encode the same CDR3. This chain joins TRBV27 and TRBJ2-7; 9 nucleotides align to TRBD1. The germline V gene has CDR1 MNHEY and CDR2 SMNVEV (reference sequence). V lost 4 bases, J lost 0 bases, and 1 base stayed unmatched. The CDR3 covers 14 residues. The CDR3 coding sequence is TGTGCCAGCAGTTCGACAGGGGGCTCCTACGAGCAGTACTTC. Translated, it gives CASSSTGGSYEQYF.

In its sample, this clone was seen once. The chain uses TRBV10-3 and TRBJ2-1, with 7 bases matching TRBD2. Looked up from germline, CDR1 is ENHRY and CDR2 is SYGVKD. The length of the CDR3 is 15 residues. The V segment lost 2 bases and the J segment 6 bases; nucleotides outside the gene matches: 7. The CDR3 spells CAISEPQRDGNEQFF. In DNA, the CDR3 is TGTGCCATCAGTGAGCCCCAGCGGGACGGCAATGAGCAGTTCTTC.

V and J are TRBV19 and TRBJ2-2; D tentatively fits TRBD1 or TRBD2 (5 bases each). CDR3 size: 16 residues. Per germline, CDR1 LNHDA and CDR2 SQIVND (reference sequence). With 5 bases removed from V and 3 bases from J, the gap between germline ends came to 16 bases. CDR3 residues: CASSLLPGTDTGELFF. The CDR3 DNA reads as TGTGCCAGTAGTCTCCTTCCCGGGACGGACACCGGGGAGCTGTTTTTT.

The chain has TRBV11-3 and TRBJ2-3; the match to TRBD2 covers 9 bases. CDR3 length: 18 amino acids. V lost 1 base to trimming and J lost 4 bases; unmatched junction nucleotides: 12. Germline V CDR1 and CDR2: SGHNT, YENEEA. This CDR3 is CASSLALILAGRPDTQYF. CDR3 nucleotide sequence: TGTGCCAGCAGCTTAGCCCTTATCCTAGCGGGACGGCCAGATACGCAGTATTTT.

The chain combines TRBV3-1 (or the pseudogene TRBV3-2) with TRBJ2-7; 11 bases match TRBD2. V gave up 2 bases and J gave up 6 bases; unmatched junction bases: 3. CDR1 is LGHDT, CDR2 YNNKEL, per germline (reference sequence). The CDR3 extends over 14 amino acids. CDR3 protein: CASSQSGTSGEQYF. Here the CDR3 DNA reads TGTGCCAGCAGCCAATCCGGGACTAGCGGCGAGCAGTACTTC.

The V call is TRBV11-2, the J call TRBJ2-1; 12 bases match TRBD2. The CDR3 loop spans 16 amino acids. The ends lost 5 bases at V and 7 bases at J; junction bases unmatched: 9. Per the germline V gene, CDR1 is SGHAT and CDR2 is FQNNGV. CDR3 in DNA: TGTGCCAGCAGCCGACTAGCGGGAGACTCCTGGAATGAGCAGTTCTTC. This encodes CASSRLAGDSWNEQFF.

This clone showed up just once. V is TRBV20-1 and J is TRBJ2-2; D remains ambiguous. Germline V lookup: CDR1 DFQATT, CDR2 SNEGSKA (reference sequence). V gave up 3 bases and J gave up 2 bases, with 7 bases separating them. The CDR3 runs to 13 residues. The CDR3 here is CSASFPNTGELFF. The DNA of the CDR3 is TGCAGTGCTAGTTTCCCAAACACCGGGGAGCTGTTTTTT.

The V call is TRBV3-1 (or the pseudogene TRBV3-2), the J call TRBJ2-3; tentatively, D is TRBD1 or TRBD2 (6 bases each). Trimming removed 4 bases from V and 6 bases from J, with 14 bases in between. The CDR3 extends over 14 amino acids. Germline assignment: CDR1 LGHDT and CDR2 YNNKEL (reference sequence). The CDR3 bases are TGTGCCAGCAGCCCTCGTCAGGGGAGGGATACGCAGTATTTT. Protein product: CASSPRQGRDTQYF.